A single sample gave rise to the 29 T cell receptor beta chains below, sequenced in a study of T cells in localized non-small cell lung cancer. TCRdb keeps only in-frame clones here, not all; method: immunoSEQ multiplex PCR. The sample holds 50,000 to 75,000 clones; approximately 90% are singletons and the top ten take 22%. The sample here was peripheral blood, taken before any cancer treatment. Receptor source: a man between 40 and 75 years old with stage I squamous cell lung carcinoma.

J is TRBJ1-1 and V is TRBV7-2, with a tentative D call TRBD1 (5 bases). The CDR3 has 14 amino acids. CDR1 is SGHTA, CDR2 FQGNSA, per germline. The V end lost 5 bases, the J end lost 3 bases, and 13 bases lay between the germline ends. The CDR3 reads CASSPRGDHTEAFF. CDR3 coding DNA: TGTGCCAGCAGCCCCCGGGGGGACCACACTGAAGCTTTCTTT.

For the CDR3, the DNA is TGCGCCAGCAGCCAAGGCCAGGCTAGCACAGATACGCAGTATTTT. Its protein is CASSQGQASTDTQYF. The V gene is TRBV4-1, the J gene TRBJ2-3; D call uncertain. CDR1 and CDR2 (germline): MGHRA, YSYEKL. The CDR3 sequence is 15 residues long. The V gene lost 1 base and the J gene lost 0 bases, with 8 bases spanning the gap.

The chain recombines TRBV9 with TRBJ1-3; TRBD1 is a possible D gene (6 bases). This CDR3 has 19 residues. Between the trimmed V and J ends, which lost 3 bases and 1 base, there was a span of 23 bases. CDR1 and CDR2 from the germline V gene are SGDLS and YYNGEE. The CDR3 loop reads CASSDPRGRARDSGNTIYF. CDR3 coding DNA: TGTGCCAGCAGCGACCCTCGGGGGCGGGCCAGGGATTCTGGAAACACCATATATTTT.

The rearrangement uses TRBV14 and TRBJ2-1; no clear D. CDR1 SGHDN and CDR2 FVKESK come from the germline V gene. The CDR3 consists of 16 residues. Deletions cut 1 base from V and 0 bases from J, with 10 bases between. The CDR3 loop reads CASSQGIPSSYNEQFF. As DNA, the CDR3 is TGTGCCAGCAGCCAAGGGATTCCAAGCTCCTACAATGAGCAGTTCTTC.

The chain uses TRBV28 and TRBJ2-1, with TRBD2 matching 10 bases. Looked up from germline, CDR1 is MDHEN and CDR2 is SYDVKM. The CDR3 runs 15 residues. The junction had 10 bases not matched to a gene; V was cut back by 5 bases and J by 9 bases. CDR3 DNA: TGTGCCAGCAGTCCAGCGGGAGGGCCACACGGTGAGCAGTTCTTC. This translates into CASSPAGGPHGEQFF. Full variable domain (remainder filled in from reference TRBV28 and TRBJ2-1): DVKVTQSSRYLVKRTGEKVFLECVQDMDHENMFWYRQDPGLGLRLIYFSYDVKMKEKGDIPEGYSVSREKKERFSLILESASTNQTSMYLCASSPAGGPHGEQFFGPGTRLTVL.

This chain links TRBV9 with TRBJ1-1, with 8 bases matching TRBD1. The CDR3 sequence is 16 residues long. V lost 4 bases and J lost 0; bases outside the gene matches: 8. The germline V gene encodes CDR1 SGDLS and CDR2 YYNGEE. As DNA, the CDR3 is TGTGCCAGCAGCCCCCGACAGGGGATGGTGAACACTGAAGCTTTCTTT. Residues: CASSPRQGMVNTEAFF.

This chain's CDR3 is CATSRGGGTHYEQYF. CDR3 DNA: TGTGCCACCAGCAGGGGGGGTGGGACACACTACGAGCAGTACTTC. V usage is TRBV15 and J usage is TRBJ2-7, with D perhaps given as TRBD1 or TRBD2 (6 bases each). CDR1 is LNHNV, CDR2 YYDKDF, per germline (reference sequence). This CDR3 is 15 amino acids long. V was cut by 3 bases and J by 3 bases, with 15 bases left in between.

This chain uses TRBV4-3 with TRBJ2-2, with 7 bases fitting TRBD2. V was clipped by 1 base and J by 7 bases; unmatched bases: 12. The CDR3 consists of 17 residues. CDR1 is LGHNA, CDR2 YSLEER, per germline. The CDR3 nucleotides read TGCGCCAGCAGCCAAGGGACCTTTGGCGGGAGTGGCGGGGAGCTGTTTTTT. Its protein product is CASSQGTFGGSGGELFF.

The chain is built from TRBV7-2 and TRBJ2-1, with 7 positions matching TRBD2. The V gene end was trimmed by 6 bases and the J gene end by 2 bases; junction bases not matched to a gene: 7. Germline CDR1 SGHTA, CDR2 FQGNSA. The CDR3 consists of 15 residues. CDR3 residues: CASSPSGSPYNEQFF. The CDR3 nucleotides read TGTGCCAGCAGTCCTAGCGGTAGCCCCTACAATGAGCAGTTCTTC.

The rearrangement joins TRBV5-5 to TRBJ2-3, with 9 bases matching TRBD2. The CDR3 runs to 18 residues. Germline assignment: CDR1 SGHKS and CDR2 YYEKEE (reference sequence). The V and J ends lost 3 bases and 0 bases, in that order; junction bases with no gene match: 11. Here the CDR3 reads CASSSFPLAGVSTDTQYF. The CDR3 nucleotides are TGTGCCAGCAGCTCGTTCCCCTTAGCGGGAGTGAGCACAGATACGCAGTATTTT.

CDR3 amino acids: CASSQEAGSGYEQYF. The CDR3 bases are TGTGCCAGCAGCCAAGAAGCTGGATCTGGGTACGAGCAGTACTTC. The chain joins TRBV4-2 to TRBJ2-7; no reliable D call. CDR3 length: 15 amino acids. Germline V gives CDR1 LGHNA, CDR2 YNFKEQ. V lost 0 bases, J lost 4 bases, and 13 bases lay in between.

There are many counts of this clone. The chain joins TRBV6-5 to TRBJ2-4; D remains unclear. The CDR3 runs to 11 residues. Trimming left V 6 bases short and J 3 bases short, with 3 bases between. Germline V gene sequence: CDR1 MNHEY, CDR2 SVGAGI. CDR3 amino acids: CASSFKNIQYF. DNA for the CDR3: TGTGCCAGCAGCTTCAAAAACATTCAGTACTTC.

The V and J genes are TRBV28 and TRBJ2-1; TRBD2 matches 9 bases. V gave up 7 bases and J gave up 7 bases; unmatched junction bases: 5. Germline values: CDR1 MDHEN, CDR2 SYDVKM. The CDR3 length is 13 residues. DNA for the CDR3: TGTGCCAGCACGACTAGCGGAAGTAATGAGCAGTTCTTC. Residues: CASTTSGSNEQFF.

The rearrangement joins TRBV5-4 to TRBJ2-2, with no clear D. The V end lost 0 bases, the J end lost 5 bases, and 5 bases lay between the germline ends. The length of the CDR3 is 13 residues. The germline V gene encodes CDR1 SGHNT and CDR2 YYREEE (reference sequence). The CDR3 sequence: CASSLVQTGELFF. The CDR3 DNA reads TGTGCCAGCAGCTTGGTACAGACCGGGGAGCTGTTTTTT.

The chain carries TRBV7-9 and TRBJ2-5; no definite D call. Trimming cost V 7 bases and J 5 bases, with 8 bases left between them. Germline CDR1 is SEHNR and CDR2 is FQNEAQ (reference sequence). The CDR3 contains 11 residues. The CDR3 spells CASTTSETQYF. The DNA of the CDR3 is TGTGCCAGCACCACATCGGAGACCCAGTACTTC.

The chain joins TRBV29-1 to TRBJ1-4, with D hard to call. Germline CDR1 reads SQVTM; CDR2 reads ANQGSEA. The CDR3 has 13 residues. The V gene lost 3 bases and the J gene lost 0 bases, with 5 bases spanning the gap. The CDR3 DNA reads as TGCAGCGTTGAGTCCACAACTAATGAAAAACTGTTTTTT. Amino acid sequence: CSVESTTNEKLFF.

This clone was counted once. The CDR3 coding sequence is TGCAGCGCGACGATTACCCTGGCGGGAGGCTACACCTTC. It encodes CSATITLAGGYTF. The chain has TRBV29-1 and TRBJ1-2; D call uncertain. The V and J ends lost 7 bases and 8 bases respectively, with 20 bases between them. Germline V lookup: CDR1 SQVTM, CDR2 ANQGSEA. The CDR3 totals 13 residues. Based on the CDR3 plus reference TRBV29-1 and TRBJ1-2, the full variable domain is SAVISQKPSRDICQRGTSLTIQCQVDSQVTMMFWYRQQPGQSLTLIATANQGSEATYESGFVIDKFPISRPNLTFSTLTVSNMSPEDSSIYLCSATITLAGGYTFGSGTRLTVV.

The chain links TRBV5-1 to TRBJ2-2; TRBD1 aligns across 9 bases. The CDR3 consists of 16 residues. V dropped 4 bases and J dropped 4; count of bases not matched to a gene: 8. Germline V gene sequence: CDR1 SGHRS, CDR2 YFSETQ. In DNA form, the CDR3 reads TGCGCCAGCAGCGCCTACAGGGGGCTCGGCACCGGGGAGCTGTTTTTT. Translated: CASSAYRGLGTGELFF. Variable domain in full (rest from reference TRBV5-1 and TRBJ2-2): KAGVTQTPRYLIKTRGQQVTLSCSPISGHRSVSWYQQTPGQGLQFLFEYFSETQRNKGNFPGRFSGRQFSNSRSEMNVSTLELGDSALYLCASSAYRGLGTGELFFGEGSRLTVL.

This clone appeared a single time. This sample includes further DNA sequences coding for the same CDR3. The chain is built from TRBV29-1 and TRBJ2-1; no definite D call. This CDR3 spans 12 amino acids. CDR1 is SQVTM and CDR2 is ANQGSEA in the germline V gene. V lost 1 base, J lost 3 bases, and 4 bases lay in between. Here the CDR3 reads CSVEAGYNEQFF. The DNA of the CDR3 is TGCAGCGTTGAAGCAGGCTACAATGAGCAGTTCTTC.

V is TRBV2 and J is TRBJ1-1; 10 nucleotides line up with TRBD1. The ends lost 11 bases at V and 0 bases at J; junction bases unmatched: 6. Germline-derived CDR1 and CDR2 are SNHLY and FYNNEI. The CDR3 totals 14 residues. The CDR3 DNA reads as TGTGCCGGACAGGGGGTTAACATGAACACTGAAGCTTTCTTT. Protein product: CAGQGVNMNTEAFF.

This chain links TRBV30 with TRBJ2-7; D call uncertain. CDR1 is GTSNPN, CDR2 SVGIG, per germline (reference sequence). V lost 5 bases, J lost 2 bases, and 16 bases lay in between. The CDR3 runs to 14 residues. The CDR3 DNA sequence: TGTGCCTGGTCCGACCAGGTCCCAGCCTACGAGCAGTACTTC. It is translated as CAWSDQVPAYEQYF.

The CDR3 bases are TGTGCCAGCAGTTACCCAGGGAAGGATGAAGCTTTCTTT. Protein: CASSYPGKDEAFF. The J gene is TRBJ1-1, the V gene TRBV6-6; TRBD1 might be the D (5 bases). The CDR3 contains 13 residues. CDR1 is MNHNY, CDR2 SVGAGI, per germline (reference sequence). Trimming stripped 2 bases from V and 7 bases from J, with 11 bases between.

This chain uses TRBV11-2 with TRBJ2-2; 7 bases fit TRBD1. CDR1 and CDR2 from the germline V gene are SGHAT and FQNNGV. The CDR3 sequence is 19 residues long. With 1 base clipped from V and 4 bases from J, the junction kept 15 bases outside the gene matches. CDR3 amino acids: CASSLGYFIGQVLTGELFF. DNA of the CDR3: TGTGCCAGCAGCTTAGGATACTTTATCGGACAGGTTCTCACCGGGGAGCTGTTTTTT.

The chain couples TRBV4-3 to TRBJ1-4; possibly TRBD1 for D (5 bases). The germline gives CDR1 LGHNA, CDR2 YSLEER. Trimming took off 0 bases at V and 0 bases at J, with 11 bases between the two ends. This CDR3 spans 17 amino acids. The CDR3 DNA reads TGCGCCAGCAGCCAAGATCGGCAGGGTGCAACTAATGAAAAACTGTTTTTT. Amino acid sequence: CASSQDRQGATNEKLFF.

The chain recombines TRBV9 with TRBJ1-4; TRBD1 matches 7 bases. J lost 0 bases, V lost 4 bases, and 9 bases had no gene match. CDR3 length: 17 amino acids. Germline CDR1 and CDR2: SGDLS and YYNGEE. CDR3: CASSSLQGTATNEKLFF. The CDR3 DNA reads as TGTGCCAGCAGCTCACTACAGGGGACCGCAACTAATGAAAAACTGTTTTTT.

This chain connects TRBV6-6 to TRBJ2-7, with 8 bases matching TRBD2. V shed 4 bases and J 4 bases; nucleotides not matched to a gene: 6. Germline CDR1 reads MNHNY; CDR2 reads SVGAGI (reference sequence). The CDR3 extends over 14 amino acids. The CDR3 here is CASSLTSGNYEQYF. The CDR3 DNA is TGTGCCAGCAGTTTAACTAGCGGAAATTACGAGCAGTACTTC.

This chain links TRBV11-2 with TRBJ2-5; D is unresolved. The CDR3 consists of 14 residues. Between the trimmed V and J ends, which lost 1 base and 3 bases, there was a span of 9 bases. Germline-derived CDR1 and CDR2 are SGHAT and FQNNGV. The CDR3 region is CASSLGQNKETQYF. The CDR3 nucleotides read TGTGCCAGCAGCTTAGGACAAAATAAAGAGACCCAGTACTTC.

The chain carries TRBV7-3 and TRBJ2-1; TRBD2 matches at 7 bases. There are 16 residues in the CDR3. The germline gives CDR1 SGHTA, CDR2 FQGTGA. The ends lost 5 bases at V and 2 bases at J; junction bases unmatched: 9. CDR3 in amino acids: CASSLFAGATYNEQFF. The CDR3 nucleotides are TGTGCCAGCAGCCTCTTTGCGGGAGCGACCTACAATGAGCAGTTCTTC.

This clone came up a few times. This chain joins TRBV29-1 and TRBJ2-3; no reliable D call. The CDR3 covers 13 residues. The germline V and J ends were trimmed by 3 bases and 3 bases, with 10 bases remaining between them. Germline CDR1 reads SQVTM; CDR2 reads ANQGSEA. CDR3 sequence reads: CSVETGGTDTQYF. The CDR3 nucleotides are TGCAGCGTTGAGACGGGCGGAACAGATACGCAGTATTTT.